The T cell receptor (beta chain) under discussion was sequenced for a study of blood T cell repertoires in COVID-19. The wider study: Some COVID-19 samples were acute and others convalescent; all came from the United States, Italy and Spain. In each case, the material was cDNA or gDNA derived from T cells, B-cell-depleted T cells, or PBMCs.

A note on this clone: The same CDR3 arises from other DNA sequences in this sample as well.

Seattle enrolled patients during active infection and tracked them longitudinally. Per the study methods: Amplification from reference gene primers served as the basis for estimated nucleated cell counts. Clones were read by immunoSEQ multiplex PCR, and TCRdb kept only the in-frame ones, dropping some. V and J calls and clone size are as listed in that table; D and trimming were resolved from the DNA. The sample holds some 200,000 clones; around nine tenths are singletons and the top ten take around 12%. This CDR3 comprises 14 residues. Trimming removed 2 bases from V and 8 bases from J; junction bases left unmatched: 5. The germline gives CDR1 SGHRS, CDR2 YFSETQ.

This sequence joins TRBV5-1 and TRBJ1-4; 8 nucleotides align to TRBD1. The sample comprised peripheral blood. This TCR derives from a woman in her 70s with COVID-19, enrolled during active disease. CDR3: CASSFGQGSEKLFF. In nucleotides, the CDR3 is TGCGCCAGCAGCTTCGGACAGGGAAGCGAAAAACTGTTTTTT.